A single sample gave rise to the 17 T cell receptor beta chains below, sequenced in a study of blood T cell dynamics during melanoma immunotherapy. Time point denoted: pre-treatment baseline. Clones were sequenced by immunoSEQ multiplex PCR, and TCRdb holds only the in-frame ones, with some missing. The data contain approximately 6,900 clones, less than 85% of them seen just once; the ten biggest clones take up around 28%. The sample here was blood, taken from a patient treated with checkpoint blockade. Source of these receptors: a human donor with melanoma.

This chain joins TRBV11-2 and TRBJ1-1; possible D gene TRBD1, 6 bases. The germline V and J ends were trimmed by 2 bases and 6 bases, with 19 bases remaining between them. Germline values: CDR1 SGHAT, CDR2 FQNNGV. CDR3 length equals 16 residues. CDR3 nucleotide sequence: TGTGCCAGCAGCTTATCTCAAGGACAGCTGGGTGCTGAAGCTTTCTTT. Amino acid sequence: CASSLSQGQLGAEAFF.

This clone was picked up a small number of times. The chain joins TRBV5-1 to TRBJ2-1; 9 bases match TRBD1. Germline CDR1 and CDR2: SGHRS and YFSETQ. This CDR3 contains 14 residues. Losses at the gene ends were 2 bases for V and 4 bases for J; bases not matched to a gene: 1. The CDR3 here is CASSFGQGYNEQFF. CDR3 bases: TGCGCCAGCAGCTTCGGACAGGGGTACAATGAGCAGTTCTTC.

This clone occurred a few times. CDR3 in DNA: TGTGCTAGTGGTTTGTTAAATCCACCGAACACTGAAGCTTTCTTT. This encodes CASGLLNPPNTEAFF. The chain couples TRBV12-5 to TRBJ1-1; D uncertain. Per the germline V gene, CDR1 is LGHNT and CDR2 is FRNRAP. V was pared by 2 bases and J by 1 base, with 11 bases between. CDR3 length: 15 amino acids. The whole variable domain, filled in from reference TRBV12-5 and TRBJ1-1, reads DARVTQTPRHKVTEMGQEVTMRCQPILGHNTVFWYRQTMMQGLELLAYFRNRAPLDDSGMPKDRFSAEMPDATLATLKIQPSEPRDSAVYFCASGLLNPPNTEAFFGQGTRLTVV.

This clone has just a few counts. The rearrangement links TRBV5-3 to TRBJ2-7, with D possibly being TRBD1 or TRBD2 (7 bases each). TRBV5-3 is an ORF, with its function uncertain. V dropped 4 bases and J dropped 2 bases, with 22 bases sitting between them. This CDR3 comprises 17 residues. CDR3 amino acids: CARSPGLGEGATYEQYF. CDR3 DNA: TGTGCCAGAAGCCCGGGCTTGGGGGAGGGGGCTACCTACGAGCAGTACTTC.

As to this clone: One junction end disagrees with the germline gene, perhaps due to a read error. The chain combines TRBV5-1 with TRBJ2-7, with TRBD1 as a possible D gene (5 bases). Germline assignment: CDR1 SGHRS and CDR2 YFSETQ. The CDR3 length is 13 residues. This CDR3 reads CASSLWRGAEQYF. The DNA for the CDR3 is TGTGCCAGCAGCTTGTGGCGTGGGGCCGAGCAGTACTTC.

The chain uses TRBV4-1 and TRBJ2-3, with 11 bases aligning to TRBD1. The CDR3 totals 17 residues. Germline V gene data show CDR1 as MGHRA and CDR2 as YSYEKL. V trimming: 0 bases; J trimming: 6 bases; junction bases outside the gene matches: 8. CDR3 loop: CASSQDWRDRGGDTQYF. The CDR3 DNA sequence: TGCGCCAGCAGCCAAGATTGGAGGGACAGGGGGGGGGATACGCAGTATTTT.

This clone has only a few counts. The V call is TRBV5-1, the J call TRBJ1-4; D may be TRBD1 (5 bases). This CDR3 has 13 residues. From germline, CDR1 is SGHRS and CDR2 YFSETQ. Trimming removed 5 bases at V and 3 bases at J, with 8 bases between. The CDR3 DNA follows: TGCGCCAGCAGGGGGGACCCTAATGAAAAACTGTTTTTT. It is translated as CASRGDPNEKLFF.

The rearrangement joins TRBV2 to TRBJ1-2, with TRBD1 matching over 8 bases. The CDR3 spans 12 residues. The ends lost 10 bases at V and 2 bases at J; junction bases unmatched: 3. Germline-derived CDR1 and CDR2 are SNHLY and FYNNEI. CDR3 sequence (DNA): TGTGCCATCGGACAGGGCAACTATGGCTACACCTTC. It encodes CAIGQGNYGYTF.

The chain has TRBV6-6 and TRBJ1-5, with D possibly being TRBD1 (5 bases). V lost 7 bases, J lost 0 bases, and 10 bases lay in between. The germline CDR1 and CDR2 sequences are MNHNY and SVGAGI (reference sequence). The CDR3 extends over 14 amino acids. CDR3 region: CASNTGDSNQPQHF. In DNA, the CDR3 is TGTGCCAGCAACACAGGAGATAGCAATCAGCCCCAGCATTTT.

The chain combines TRBV5-5 with TRBJ2-7; 9 bases map to TRBD1. Germline V gene lookup returns CDR1 SGHKS and CDR2 YYEKEE (reference sequence). V lost 3 bases to trimming and J lost 4 bases; unmatched junction nucleotides: 8. The CDR3 is 15 amino acids. The chain's CDR3 is CASSSPGTGWYEQYF. Written as DNA, the CDR3 is TGTGCCAGCAGCTCTCCCGGGACAGGGTGGTACGAGCAGTACTTC.

The V call is TRBV5-8, the J call TRBJ2-7; maybe TRBD1 (5 bases). Germline V CDR1 and CDR2: SGHTS, YDEGEE. Deletions cut 1 base from V and 5 bases from J, with 13 bases between. The CDR3 length is 14 residues. The CDR3 DNA sequence: TGTGCCAGCAGCTTGAAAGGGGTGGCGGACGAGCAGTACTTC. Protein product: CASSLKGVADEQYF.

The V and J genes are TRBV6-1 and TRBJ2-5; tentative D call: TRBD2 (5 bases). CDR3 length: 13 residues. The V gene's germline CDR1 is MNHNS and CDR2 SASEGT. Deletions cut 8 bases from V and 0 bases from J, with 10 bases between. This chain's CDR3 is CASRNSDQETQYF. The CDR3 DNA follows: TGTGCCAGCCGTAATAGCGACCAAGAGACCCAGTACTTC.

The genes are TRBV5-1 and TRBJ1-6; 11 nucleotides match TRBD1. This CDR3 region has 15 residues. With 2 bases clipped from V and 10 bases from J, the junction kept 5 bases outside the gene matches. The germline V gene has CDR1 SGHRS and CDR2 YFSETQ. The CDR3 is CASSLTGTGGSPLHF. CDR3 nucleotides: TGCGCCAGCAGCTTAACCGGGACAGGGGGATCACCCCTCCACTTT.

The CDR3 coding sequence is TGCGCCAGCAGCGCCCTTACTAGCGGGACCTACAATGAGCAGTTCTTC. Translated: CASSALTSGTYNEQFF. V is TRBV5-1 and J is TRBJ2-1; 10 bases match TRBD2. Per the germline V gene, CDR1 is SGHRS and CDR2 is YFSETQ. Trimming took 4 bases from V and 2 from J; bases not matched to a gene: 6. The CDR3 consists of 16 residues.

This chain connects TRBV7-9 to TRBJ2-3, with D perhaps matching TRBD2 (7 bases). The V end lost 1 base, the J end lost 11 bases, and 16 bases lay between the germline ends. Germline CDR1 SEHNR, CDR2 FQNEAQ (reference sequence). The CDR3 consists of 14 residues. The CDR3 sequence: CASSLGSGGLEQYF. In nucleotides, the CDR3 is TGTGCCAGCAGCTTAGGGTCCGGGGGGCTGGAGCAGTATTTT.

The rearrangement joins TRBV7-8 to TRBJ2-7, with D hard to call. The CDR3 totals 19 residues. Germline V gene lookup returns CDR1 SGHVS and CDR2 FQNEAQ. Between the trimmed V and J ends, which lost 0 bases and 0 bases, there was a span of 21 bases. The CDR3 is CASSLAVIVVETYSYEQYF. CDR3 DNA: TGTGCCAGCAGCTTAGCGGTAATAGTGGTCGAGACTTACTCCTACGAGCAGTACTTC.

J is TRBJ1-1 and V is TRBV5-1; D gene uncertain. The CDR3 loop spans 15 amino acids. The V end lost 4 bases, the J end lost 0 bases, and 13 bases lay between the germline ends. Germline V gives CDR1 SGHRS, CDR2 YFSETQ. The CDR3 loop reads CASSPSPGMNTEAFF. DNA of the CDR3: TGCGCCAGCAGCCCCTCTCCAGGCATGAACACTGAAGCTTTCTTT. The full variable domain, completed using reference TRBV5-1 and TRBJ1-1, is KAGVTQTPRYLIKTRGQQVTLSCSPISGHRSVSWYQQTPGQGLQFLFEYFSETQRNKGNFPGRFSGRQFSNSRSEMNVSTLELGDSALYLCASSPSPGMNTEAFFGQGTRLTVV.